The subject of this entry is one T cell receptor beta chain. Antigen: not known. The sample belongs to a study of shared clonotypes between healthy human individuals. Study-wide results and caveats: What limited the represented genetic and exposure-history diversity was the small number of donors.

Sorted-subset replicate PCR reactions contained 200 ng DNA, corresponding to some 30,000 T cell genomes. TCRdb's copy holds only in-frame clones and misses some; the assay was immunoSEQ multiplex PCR. Of some 2,100,000 clones listed, around 95% are singletons. Germline-derived CDR1 and CDR2 are SGHDT and YYEEEE. The CDR3 contains 14 residues. Trimming took 5 bases from V and 2 from J, leaving 10 bases between them. Sequenced: naive CD4+ T cells sorted from blood. Described subset: CD45RA+ positively selected. The clonotype was recovered from a man in his late teens or twenties in good health. J is TRBJ2-2 and V is TRBV5-6; no clear D gene. The CDR3 DNA follows: TGTGCCAGCAGTGAGGTGGATAACACCGGGGAGCTGTTTTTT. Translation: CASSEVDNTGELFF.